This T cell receptor (beta chain) was sequenced during a study of blood T cell repertoires in COVID-19. Study-level information: PBMCs, B-cell-depleted T cells, or T cells were the source of the cDNA or gDNA that made up the material.

The CDR3 spans 16 residues. The germline V and J ends were trimmed by 6 bases and 4 bases, with 22 bases remaining between them. In germline, CDR1 is MDHEN, CDR2 SYDVKM. Using immunoSEQ multiplex PCR, the repertoire was profiled, and TCRdb retains in-frame clones only, with some absent. Here the sample spans fewer than 250,000 clones, around 86% being singletons. The receptor's source is a young man in a cohort exposed to, infected with or recovered from COVID-19 (not recorded which). The sequenced material came from PBMCs or T cells enriched from blood (not recorded which). The chain has TRBV28 and TRBJ2-7; the D is unclear. The CDR3 spells CASSRSWQPGTYEQYF. DNA for the CDR3: TGTGCCAGCAGCCGATCCTGGCAGCCAGGTACTTACGAGCAGTACTTC.